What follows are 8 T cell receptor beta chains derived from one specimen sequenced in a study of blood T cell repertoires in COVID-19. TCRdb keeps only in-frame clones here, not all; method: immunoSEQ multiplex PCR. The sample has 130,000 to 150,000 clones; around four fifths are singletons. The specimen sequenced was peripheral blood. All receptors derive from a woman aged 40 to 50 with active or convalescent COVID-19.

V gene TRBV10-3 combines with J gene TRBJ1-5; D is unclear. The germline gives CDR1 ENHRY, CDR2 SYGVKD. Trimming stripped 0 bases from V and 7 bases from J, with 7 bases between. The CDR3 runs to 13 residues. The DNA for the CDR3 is TGTGCCATCAGTGAGTCTTCAGGCCAGCCCCAGCATTTT. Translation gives CAISESSGQPQHF.

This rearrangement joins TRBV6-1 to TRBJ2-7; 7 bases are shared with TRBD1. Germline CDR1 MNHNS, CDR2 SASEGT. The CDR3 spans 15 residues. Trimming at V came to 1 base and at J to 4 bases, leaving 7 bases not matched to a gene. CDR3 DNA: TGTGCCAGCAGTGAAGTGGCAGGGGGTGATTACGAGCAGTACTTC. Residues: CASSEVAGGDYEQYF.

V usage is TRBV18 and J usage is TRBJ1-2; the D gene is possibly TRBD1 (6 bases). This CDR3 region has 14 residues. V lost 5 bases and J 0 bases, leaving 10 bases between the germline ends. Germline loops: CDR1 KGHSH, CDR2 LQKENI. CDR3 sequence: CASSVGAANYGYTF. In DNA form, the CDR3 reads TGTGCCAGCTCAGTGGGGGCAGCTAACTATGGCTACACCTTC.

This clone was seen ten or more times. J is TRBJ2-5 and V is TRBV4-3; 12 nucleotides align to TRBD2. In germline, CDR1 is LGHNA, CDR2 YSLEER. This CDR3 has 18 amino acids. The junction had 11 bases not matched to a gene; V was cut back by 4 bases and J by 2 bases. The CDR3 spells CASSPGLAGGPGQETQYF. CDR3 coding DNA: TGCGCCAGCAGCCCAGGCCTAGCGGGAGGGCCGGGGCAAGAGACCCAGTACTTC.

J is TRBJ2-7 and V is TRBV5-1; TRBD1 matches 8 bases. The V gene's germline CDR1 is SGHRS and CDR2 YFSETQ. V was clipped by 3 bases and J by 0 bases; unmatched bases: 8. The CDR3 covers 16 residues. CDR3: CASSSSGTGSSYEQYF. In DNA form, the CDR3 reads TGCGCCAGCAGCTCATCCGGGACAGGAAGCTCCTACGAGCAGTACTTC.

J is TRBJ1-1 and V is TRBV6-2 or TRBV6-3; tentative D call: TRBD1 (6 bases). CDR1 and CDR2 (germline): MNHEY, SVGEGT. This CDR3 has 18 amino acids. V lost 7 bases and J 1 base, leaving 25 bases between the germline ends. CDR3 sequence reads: CASTPNRARSPSNTEAFF. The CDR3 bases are TGTGCCAGCACCCCTAACAGGGCCAGGAGTCCCTCGAACACTGAAGCTTTCTTT.

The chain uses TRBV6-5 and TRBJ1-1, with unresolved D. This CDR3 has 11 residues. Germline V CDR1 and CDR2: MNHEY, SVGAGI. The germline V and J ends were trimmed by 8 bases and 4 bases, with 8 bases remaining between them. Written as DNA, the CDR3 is TGTGCCAGCGAGATTGGCACTGAAGCTTTCTTT. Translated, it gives CASEIGTEAFF.

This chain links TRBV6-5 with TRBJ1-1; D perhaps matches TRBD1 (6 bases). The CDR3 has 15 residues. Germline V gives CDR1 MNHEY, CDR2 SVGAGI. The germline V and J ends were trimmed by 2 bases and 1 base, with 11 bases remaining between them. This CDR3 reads CASSYGLQGNTEAFF. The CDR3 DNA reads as TGTGCCAGCAGTTACGGGCTACAGGGGAACACTGAAGCTTTCTTT.